This note documents a single TCR beta chain sequence. What it binds is unknown. The sample comes from a study of T cell responses to AZD1222 COVID-19 vaccine. Profiling relied on immunoSEQ multiplex PCR, and the TCRdb table lists in-frame clones only, not all of them. The data contain 150,000 to 200,000 clones, 85% to 95% of them singletons. Study-wide points: Samples come after the peak T cell response, not at day 14.

The CDR3 loop spans 13 amino acids. V dropped 7 bases and J dropped 5; count of bases not matched to a gene: 6. Per germline, CDR1 MDHEN and CDR2 SYDVKM. The gene calls are TRBV28 and TRBJ2-5, with TRBD2 identical over 8 bases. This material consisted of peripheral blood, taken on day 0 of AZD1222 vaccination. This TCR derives from an adult in good health. The CDR3: CASKAGEEETQYF. CDR3 sequence (DNA): TGTGCCAGCAAAGCGGGAGAGGAGGAGACCCAGTACTTC. Together with reference TRBV28 and TRBJ2-5, the CDR3 gives the full variable domain: DVKVTQSSRYLVKRTGEKVFLECVQDMDHENMFWYRQDPGLGLRLIYFSYDVKMKEKGDIPEGYSVSREKKERFSLILESASTNQTSMYLCASKAGEEETQYFGPGTRLLVL.